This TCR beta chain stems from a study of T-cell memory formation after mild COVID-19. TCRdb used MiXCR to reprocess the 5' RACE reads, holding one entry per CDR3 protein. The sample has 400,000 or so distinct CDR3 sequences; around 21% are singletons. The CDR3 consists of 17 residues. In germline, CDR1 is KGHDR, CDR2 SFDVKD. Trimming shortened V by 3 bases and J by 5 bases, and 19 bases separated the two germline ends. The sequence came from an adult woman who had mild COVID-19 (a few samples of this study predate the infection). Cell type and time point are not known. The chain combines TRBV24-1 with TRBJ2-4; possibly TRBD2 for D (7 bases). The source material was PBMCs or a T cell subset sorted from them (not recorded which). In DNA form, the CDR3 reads TGTGCCACCAGTGATCCACAAACAGGGAGCGGGGAAAACATTCAGTACTTC. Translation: CATSDPQTGSGENIQYF.